The next 25 T cell receptor beta chains were all read from a single sample in a study of T cell clones after liver transplantation. Sequencing used immunoSEQ multiplex PCR; TCRdb keeps in-frame clones, though not all of them. Of 65,000 to 95,000 clones in the sample, roughly 80% are singletons; the top ten hold roughly 0.6%. Sample: CD4+ T cells from blood, taken before liver transplant. The origin of the receptors is a human donor who received a liver transplant.

The rearrangement links TRBV11-3 to TRBJ2-3; 11 nucleotides match TRBD2. With 5 bases clipped from V and 7 bases from J, the junction kept 8 bases outside the gene matches. Germline CDR1 and CDR2: SGHNT and YENEEA. This CDR3 is built from 15 residues. Here the CDR3 reads CASSLGLAELHTQYF. The DNA of the CDR3 is TGTGCCAGCAGCCTGGGACTAGCGGAGTTACATACGCAGTATTTT.

The V call is TRBV18, the J call TRBJ2-7; no definite D call. The CDR3 spans 14 residues. The V end lost 4 bases, the J end lost 3 bases, and 13 bases lay between the germline ends. From germline, CDR1 is KGHSH and CDR2 LQKENI. In DNA, the CDR3 is TGTGCCAGCTCACAGGGCCCGGAATACTACGAGCAGTACTTC. Translating it yields CASSQGPEYYEQYF.

V usage is TRBV28 and J usage is TRBJ1-2; possible D gene TRBD1, 6 bases. CDR3 length: 15 residues. V gave up 5 bases and J gave up 0 bases, with 13 bases separating them. Germline lookup yields CDR1 MDHEN and CDR2 SYDVKM. The CDR3 nucleotides read TGTGCCAGCAGTCGTCCCAGGGGTTCTAACTATGGCTACACCTTC. It encodes CASSRPRGSNYGYTF.

This chain joins TRBV5-1 and TRBJ2-7, with D possibly matching TRBD2 (5 bases). CDR1 and CDR2 (germline): SGHRS, YFSETQ. Trimming stripped 7 bases from V and 0 bases from J, with 17 bases between. This CDR3 is built from 15 residues. CDR3 in amino acids: CASSPPPGNSYEQYF. The CDR3 DNA is TGCGCCAGCTCGCCTCCCCCGGGAAACTCCTACGAGCAGTACTTC.

The chain combines TRBV4-3 with TRBJ1-2; no firm D call. The CDR3 is 18 amino acids. Germline CDR1 LGHNA, CDR2 YSLEER. V was shortened by 0 bases and J by 4 bases, with 21 bases between the two germline ends. CDR3 residues: CASSQDAIPAGNLYGYTF. CDR3 coding DNA: TGCGCCAGCAGCCAAGATGCGATCCCCGCCGGGAACCTCTATGGCTACACCTTC.

The V call is TRBV7-2, the J call TRBJ2-7; weak D call: TRBD1 (6 bases). V was clipped by 5 bases and J by 2 bases, with 10 bases between them. The CDR3 spans 13 residues. Per germline, CDR1 SGHTA and CDR2 FQGNSA. CDR3 protein: CASSGGRAYEQYF. The CDR3 bases are TGTGCCAGCAGCGGGGGCAGAGCCTACGAGCAGTACTTC.

This chain connects TRBV6-1 to TRBJ1-2; 7 bases are a match to TRBD1. Trimming took 3 bases from V and 4 from J; bases not matched to a gene: 2. CDR3 length equals 13 residues. Germline V gene data show CDR1 as MNHNS and CDR2 as SASEGT. CDR3 DNA sequence: TGTGCCAGCAGTGAGGGACAGCCCTATGGCTACACCTTC. Translation: CASSEGQPYGYTF.

V and J are TRBV15 and TRBJ1-5; tentative D call: TRBD1 (5 bases). V gave up 8 bases and J gave up 4 bases, with 9 bases separating them. The length of the CDR3 is 12 residues. Germline CDR1 LNHNV, CDR2 YYDKDF (reference sequence). The CDR3, as DNA: TGTGCCACCGGAGGGGCTAATCAGCCCCAGCATTTT. Protein product: CATGGANQPQHF.

The gene calls are TRBV19 and TRBJ1-1, with D perhaps TRBD1 (6 bases). V gave up 9 bases and J gave up 2 bases, with 31 bases separating them. CDR1 is LNHDA, CDR2 SQIVND, per germline (reference sequence). CDR3 length: 19 amino acids. CDR3 in DNA: TGTGCCAGCCACAAGCTTTACTGGGGACATCGGAACCCAAACACTGAAGCTTTCTTT. Translated: CASHKLYWGHRNPNTEAFF.

This chain's CDR3 is CASNDQLGGASEQYF. Written as DNA, the CDR3 is TGTGCCAGCAACGACCAGTTGGGGGGAGCTAGCGAGCAGTACTTC. The V call is TRBV2, the J call TRBJ2-7, with D tentatively TRBD2 (6 bases). V was clipped by 7 bases and J by 6 bases, with 22 bases between them. Germline V gene sequence: CDR1 SNHLY, CDR2 FYNNEI. The CDR3 contains 15 residues.

The chain carries TRBV6-1 and TRBJ1-1; D gene uncertain. With 4 bases removed from V and 1 base from J, the gap between germline ends came to 7 bases. Germline loops: CDR1 MNHNS, CDR2 SASEGT. CDR3 size: 13 residues. CDR3 sequence reads: CASSVGPNTEAFF. The CDR3 DNA sequence: TGTGCCAGCAGTGTTGGACCGAACACTGAAGCTTTCTTT.

The chain couples TRBV6-1 to TRBJ2-7; D is perhaps TRBD2 (5 bases). The ends were cut back, 8 bases at V and 1 base at J, with 12 bases in the middle. CDR1 is MNHNS, CDR2 SASEGT, per germline. CDR3 length equals 13 residues. For the CDR3, the DNA is TGTGCCAGCTTCAGAGGAGGTTCCTACGAGCAGTACTTC. It specifies CASFRGGSYEQYF.

The genes are TRBV6-6 and TRBJ1-2, with TRBD1 as a possible D gene (6 bases). The CDR3 covers 13 residues. Germline V gene lookup returns CDR1 MNHNY and CDR2 SVGAGI (reference sequence). V lost 0 bases, J lost 7 bases, and 9 bases lay in between. In nucleotides, the CDR3 is TGTGCCAGCAGTTACTCCAGGGGTGGTGGCTACACCTTC. Protein: CASSYSRGGGYTF.

The chain carries TRBV2 and TRBJ2-1, with TRBD2 as a possible D gene (5 bases). Germline V gene lookup returns CDR1 SNHLY and CDR2 FYNNEI. The V end lost 6 bases, the J end lost 3 bases, and 6 bases lay between the germline ends. This CDR3 spans 12 amino acids. CDR3 sequence reads: CASSRDYNEQFF. In nucleotides, the CDR3 is TGTGCCAGCAGCCGGGACTACAATGAGCAGTTCTTC.

The V call is TRBV28, the J call TRBJ1-2; the match to TRBD1 covers 7 bases. The CDR3 is made up of 16 amino acids. Germline V gene lookup returns CDR1 MDHEN and CDR2 SYDVKM. V gave up 1 base and J gave up 0 bases; unmatched junction bases: 5. CDR3 nucleotide sequence: TGTGCCAGCAGTTTATCAGGGACAGAGTCTAACTATGGCTACACCTTC. It translates to CASSLSGTESNYGYTF.

The V call is TRBV29-1, the J call TRBJ2-2; TRBD1 agrees at 8 bases. Germline CDR1 SQVTM, CDR2 ANQGSEA. The V and J ends lost 6 bases and 0 bases, in that order; junction bases with no gene match: 3. This CDR3 contains 14 residues. For the CDR3, the DNA is TGCAGCGTGAGGACAGGGACGAACACCGGGGAGCTGTTTTTT. This sequence encodes CSVRTGTNTGELFF.

The V gene is TRBV18, the J gene TRBJ1-1; the D is unclear. The germline V and J ends were trimmed by 3 bases and 1 base, with 12 bases remaining between them. This CDR3 region has 15 residues. Germline CDR1 KGHSH, CDR2 LQKENI. CDR3 protein: CASSPQVDSNTEAFF. CDR3 coding DNA: TGTGCCAGCTCACCCCAGGTCGACTCGAACACTGAAGCTTTCTTT.

The chain joins TRBV6-5 to TRBJ2-3, with D perhaps TRBD2 (6 bases). The germline V gene has CDR1 MNHEY and CDR2 SVGAGI. Trimming left V 5 bases short and J 3 bases short, with 9 bases between. CDR3 length: 13 amino acids. CDR3 residues: CASSLLATDTQYF. Here the CDR3 DNA reads TGTGCCAGCAGTCTTCTAGCGACAGATACGCAGTATTTT.

A few counts support this clone. This chain links TRBV5-1 with TRBJ1-2; no clear D. V lost 3 bases and J 0 bases, leaving 9 bases between the germline ends. Germline-derived CDR1 and CDR2 are SGHRS and YFSETQ. The CDR3 is 14 amino acids. This CDR3 reads CASSSAASNYGYTF. The CDR3 DNA is TGCGCCAGCAGCTCTGCTGCCTCTAACTATGGCTACACCTTC. Filled out from reference TRBV5-1 and TRBJ1-2, the complete variable domain reads KAGVTQTPRYLIKTRGQQVTLSCSPISGHRSVSWYQQTPGQGLQFLFEYFSETQRNKGNFPGRFSGRQFSNSRSEMNVSTLELGDSALYLCASSSAASNYGYTFGSGTRLTVV.

This clone has just a few counts. The genes are TRBV4-1 and TRBJ1-1; 11 bases agree with TRBD1. The germline V gene encodes CDR1 MGHRA and CDR2 YSYEKL. Unmatched junction bases numbered 2, after V lost 6 bases and J lost 5 bases. The length of the CDR3 is 13 residues. DNA for the CDR3: TGCGCCAGCAGGGGGACAGGGGGGACTGAAGCTTTCTTT. This codes for CASRGTGGTEAFF.

The chain uses TRBV5-4 and TRBJ2-2; D call uncertain. Germline CDR1 and CDR2: SGHNT and YYREEE (reference sequence). Trimming removed 8 bases at V and 2 bases at J, with 16 bases between. The CDR3 is 15 residues long. The CDR3: CASLPAGPNTGELFF. CDR3 DNA: TGTGCCAGTCTGCCGGCCGGGCCTAACACCGGGGAGCTGTTTTTT.

The chain recombines TRBV14 with TRBJ2-7, with 7 bases aligning to TRBD1. This CDR3 is built from 14 residues. Germline V gives CDR1 SGHDN, CDR2 FVKESK. The junction had 6 bases not matched to a gene; V was cut back by 4 bases and J by 3 bases. In DNA, the CDR3 is TGTGCCAGCAGCCTTCGACAGGGCTTCTACGAGCAGTACTTC. It translates to CASSLRQGFYEQYF.

The genes are TRBV10-1 and TRBJ1-5; D is unclear. The CDR3 consists of 12 residues. Deletions cut 11 bases from V and 1 base from J, with 9 bases between. Germline V lookup: CDR1 WNHNN, CDR2 SYGVQD (reference sequence). CDR3 nucleotide sequence: TGCGCCTGTGGACGGAGCAATCAGCCCCAGCATTTT. As protein: CACGRSNQPQHF.

The chain couples TRBV5-1 to TRBJ2-7; perhaps TRBD1 as D (6 bases). Germline loops: CDR1 SGHRS, CDR2 YFSETQ. The CDR3 totals 15 residues. With 3 bases removed from V and 0 bases from J, the gap between germline ends came to 13 bases. The CDR3 DNA sequence: TGCGCCAGCAGCTCCGGGACACGTAGCTCCTACGAGCAGTACTTC. It is translated as CASSSGTRSSYEQYF.

V and J are TRBV5-1 and TRBJ1-2; no clear D gene. The germline V gene has CDR1 SGHRS and CDR2 YFSETQ. The V gene lost 0 bases and the J gene lost 4 bases, with 10 bases spanning the gap. The length of the CDR3 is 14 residues. Here the CDR3 DNA reads TGCGCCAGCAGCTTGGGGGGTAATAGCTATGGCTACACCTTC. This codes for CASSLGGNSYGYTF.